This is a list of T cell receptor beta chains from one sample in a study of Ad26.COV2.S vaccination and SARS-CoV-2 variants. TCRdb's copy holds only in-frame clones and misses some; the assay was immunoSEQ multiplex PCR. The repertoire includes 380,000 or so clones, roughly 80% of them detected once, and 7% to 9.5% sits in the top ten. This material consisted of peripheral blood, taken in a trial of Ad26.COV2.S vaccine versus placebo. These receptors were obtained from a person aged 18-65 years who received the Ad26.COV2.S COVID-19 vaccine or a placebo. Both conserved end residues are part of each CDR3. The order of the fields is D gene, J gene, V gene, clone size, CDR3 protein, CDR3 DNA. The D gene is left open where the match is weak. Clone size is shown for a subset of rows, as once, few, many or a class of expanded clone.

D: .; J: TRBJ1-6; V: TRBV2; size: .; CDR3: CASSAQTGLNSPLHF; DNA: TGTGCCAGCAGTGCACAGACAGGACTTAATTCACCCCTCCACTTT
D: .; J: TRBJ1-3; V: TRBV10-3; size: .; CDR3: CAISEPRQKPNF; DNA: TGTGCCATCAGTGAACCGAGACAGAAACCCAATTTT
D: .; J: TRBJ2-7; V: TRBV7-9; size: .; CDR3: CASSLSESSYEQYF; DNA: TGTGCCAGCAGCTTATCGGAGAGCTCCTACGAGCAGTACTTC
D: .; J: TRBJ1-1; V: TRBV27; size: .; CDR3: CASSLFSRVGGRVEAFF; DNA: TGTGCCAGCAGTTTATTTAGTCGTGTGGGGGGGCGGGTTGAAGCTTTCTTT
D: .; J: TRBJ1-1; V: TRBV18; size: .; CDR3: CASSPRATEAFF; DNA: TGTGCCAGCTCACCCCGAGCTACTGAAGCTTTCTTT
D: .; J: TRBJ2-7; V: TRBV5-6; size: .; CDR3: CASKDGSYEQYF; DNA: TGTGCCAGCAAGGACGGGTCCTACGAGCAGTACTTC
D: TRBD2; J: TRBJ2-1; V: TRBV4-2; size: few; CDR3: CASSFRLAGYNEQFF; DNA: TGTGCCAGCAGCTTCCGACTAGCGGGCTACAATGAGCAGTTCTTC
D: .; J: TRBJ2-5; V: TRBV29-1; size: .; CDR3: CSVPKADRTQYF; DNA: TGCAGCGTACCCAAGGCAGATAGAACCCAGTACTTC
D: .; J: TRBJ2-7; V: TRBV29-1; size: .; CDR3: CSVEASRGANEQYF; DNA: TGCAGCGTTGAAGCTAGTCGGGGGGCGAACGAGCAGTACTTC
D: .; J: TRBJ1-2; V: TRBV18; size: .; CDR3: CASSPPTAGYYGYTF; DNA: TGTGCCAGCTCGCCTCCGACGGCGGGATACTATGGCTACACCTTC
D: .; J: TRBJ1-5; V: TRBV6-6; size: few; CDR3: CASSPDRSGNQPQHF; DNA: TGTGCCAGCAGCCCCGACAGGTCCGGCAATCAGCCCCAGCATTTT
D: .; J: TRBJ2-7; V: TRBV27; size: .; CDR3: CASSFLGSSYEQYF; DNA: TGTGCCAGCAGTTTCTTAGGTAGCTCCTACGAGCAGTACTTC
D: .; J: TRBJ2-3; V: TRBV4-2; size: .; CDR3: CASSHSGLDTDTQYF; DNA: TGTGCCAGCAGCCACAGCGGCCTTGACACAGATACGCAGTATTTT
D: .; J: TRBJ2-5; V: TRBV3-1/TRBV3-2; size: .; CDR3: CASSGGPSQETQYF; DNA: TGTGCCAGCAGCGGGGGGCCTAGCCAAGAGACCCAGTACTTC
D: .; J: TRBJ2-1; V: TRBV11-2; size: .; CDR3: CASSSFIGNEQFF; DNA: TGTGCCAGCAGCTCTTTTATCGGGAATGAGCAGTTCTTC
D: .; J: TRBJ1-3; V: TRBV5-1; size: .; CDR3: CASSPGGSGNTIYF; DNA: TGCGCCAGCAGCCCCGGCGGCTCTGGAAACACCATATATTTT
D: .; J: TRBJ1-2; V: TRBV7-2; size: few; CDR3: CASSQDRFGYTF; DNA: TGTGCCAGCAGTCAAGACAGGTTTGGCTACACCTTC
D: .; J: TRBJ2-1; V: TRBV29-1; size: once; CDR3: CSVAAPTRNEQFF; DNA: TGCAGCGTTGCCGCTCCAACTCGAAATGAGCAGTTCTTC
D: .; J: TRBJ2-7; V: TRBV19; size: .; CDR3: CASSWDGSYEQYF; DNA: TGTGCCAGTAGTTGGGACGGTTCCTACGAGCAGTACTTC
D: .; J: TRBJ2-7; V: TRBV19; size: .; CDR3: CASSIVGGSYEQYF; DNA: TGTGCCAGTAGTATAGTGGGAGGCTCCTACGAGCAGTACTTC
D: TRBD1; J: TRBJ1-6; V: TRBV5-1; size: .; CDR3: CASSPGQGGVLPLHF; DNA: TGCGCCAGCAGCCCTGGACAGGGAGGGGTTCTACCCCTCCACTTT
D: TRBD2; J: TRBJ2-3; V: TRBV7-9; size: .; CDR3: CASSPEGVVAGPNTQYF; DNA: TGTGCCAGCAGCCCCGAGGGGGTAGTAGCGGGACCTAATACGCAGTATTTT
D: TRBD1; J: TRBJ1-2; V: TRBV5-5; size: .; CDR3: CASSPGTGGRYGYTF; DNA: TGTGCCAGCAGCCCCGGGACAGGGGGCCGATATGGCTACACCTTC
D: TRBD1; J: TRBJ1-6; V: TRBV27; size: few; CDR3: CASSLAGQGIGHNNSPLHF; DNA: TGTGCCAGCAGCCTGGCGGGACAGGGGATAGGACACAATAATTCACCCCTCCACTTT
D: .; J: TRBJ1-1; V: TRBV6-5; size: .; CDR3: CASSWGPNTEAFF; DNA: TGTGCCAGCAGTTGGGGCCCGAACACTGAAGCTTTCTTT
D: .; J: TRBJ1-3; V: TRBV19; size: .; CDR3: CASSWTPGTGNTIYF; DNA: TGTGCCAGTAGTTGGACTCCTGGGACTGGAAACACCATATATTTT
D: .; J: TRBJ2-5; V: TRBV6-2/TRBV6-3; size: .; CDR3: CASNPRWVTETQYF; DNA: TGTGCCAGCAACCCCCGATGGGTTACAGAGACCCAGTACTTC
D: .; J: TRBJ2-3; V: TRBV5-1; size: .; CDR3: CASSLTGTGDTQYF; DNA: TGCGCCAGCAGCTTAACGGGGACGGGGGATACGCAGTATTTT
D: .; J: TRBJ1-2; V: TRBV5-1; size: .; CDR3: CASSPARGLNYGYTF; DNA: TGCGCCAGCAGCCCCGCCAGGGGACTTAACTATGGCTACACCTTC
D: .; J: TRBJ2-3; V: TRBV10-2; size: .; CDR3: CASSETRGSTDTQYF; DNA: TGCGCCAGCAGTGAAACCCGAGGTAGCACAGATACGCAGTATTTT
D: .; J: TRBJ1-2; V: TRBV7-9; size: .; CDR3: CASSLETSGYTF; DNA: TGTGCCAGCAGCTTAGAAACCAGTGGCTACACCTTC
D: .; J: TRBJ1-2; V: TRBV19; size: .; CDR3: CASSGPGEGYGYTF; DNA: TGTGCCAGTAGTGGGCCAGGGGAGGGCTATGGCTACACCTTC
D: .; J: TRBJ1-1; V: TRBV10-3; size: once; CDR3: CAISEREGGTEAFF; DNA: TGTGCCATCAGTGAGAGGGAGGGGGGCACTGAAGCTTTCTTT
D: TRBD2; J: TRBJ2-7; V: TRBV9; size: .; CDR3: CASSTSGSYEQYF; DNA: TGTGCCAGCTCGACTAGCGGGAGCTACGAGCAGTACTTC
D: TRBD1; J: TRBJ1-5; V: TRBV6-2/TRBV6-3; size: once; CDR3: CASSYQGGQPQHF; DNA: TGTGCCAGCAGTTACCAGGGGGGACAGCCCCAGCATTTT
D: .; J: TRBJ2-2; V: TRBV5-1; size: .; CDR3: CASSLGGTGELFF; DNA: TGCGCCAGCAGCTTGGGTGGCACCGGGGAGCTGTTTTTT
D: TRBD2; J: TRBJ2-3; V: TRBV5-1; size: .; CDR3: CASSLGASGRFADTQYF; DNA: TGCGCCAGCAGCTTGGGTGCTAGCGGGAGATTCGCAGATACGCAGTATTTT
D: .; J: TRBJ1-3; V: TRBV28; size: .; CDR3: CAILSAGNTIYF; DNA: TGTGCCATCCTTAGTGCGGGAAACACCATATATTTT
D: TRBD1; J: TRBJ2-7; V: TRBV11-2; size: few; CDR3: CASSAPGQGAYEQYF; DNA: TGTGCCAGCAGCGCCCCGGGACAGGGGGCATACGAGCAGTACTTC
D: .; J: TRBJ1-1; V: TRBV20-1; size: .; CDR3: CSAKREEGAFF; DNA: TGCAGTGCAAAACGGGAGGAGGGAGCTTTCTTT
D: .; J: TRBJ2-3; V: TRBV21-1; size: .; CDR3: CASSKGRRDSTDTQYF; DNA: TGTGCCAGCAGCAAAGGAAGACGGGATAGCACAGATACGCAGTATTTT
D: .; J: TRBJ2-2; V: TRBV5-1; size: .; CDR3: CASSLGDISTGELFF; DNA: TGCGCCAGCAGCTTGGGGGACATTAGCACCGGGGAGCTGTTTTTT
D: TRBD1; J: TRBJ1-3; V: TRBV7-9; size: .; CDR3: CASSPYLGTAGNTIYF; DNA: TGTGCCAGCAGCCCATACTTGGGGACAGCTGGAAACACCATATATTTT
D: .; J: TRBJ1-2; V: TRBV6-6; size: .; CDR3: CASSLWGGHYGYTF; DNA: TGTGCCAGCAGTTTATGGGGAGGTCACTATGGCTACACCTTC
D: .; J: TRBJ1-2; V: TRBV7-2; size: .; CDR3: CASSVLQGKGYTF; DNA: TGTGCCAGCAGCGTCCTACAGGGAAAAGGCTACACCTTC
D: .; J: TRBJ1-4; V: TRBV19; size: few; CDR3: CASRTQRGGYEKLFF; DNA: TGTGCCAGTCGGACACAGAGGGGAGGTTATGAAAAACTGTTTTTT
D: .; J: TRBJ2-4; V: TRBV7-2; size: .; CDR3: CASSTYLLPNLAKNIQYF; DNA: TGTGCCAGCAGCACATACCTCTTGCCTAACTTAGCCAAAAACATTCAGTACTTC
D: .; J: TRBJ2-7; V: TRBV5-6; size: .; CDR3: CASSYTGFAPTNEQYF; DNA: TGTGCCAGCAGCTATACAGGTTTCGCCCCAACTAACGAGCAGTACTTC
D: TRBD2; J: TRBJ2-1; V: TRBV4-2; size: few; CDR3: CASSLPGLANDEQFF; DNA: TGTGCCAGCAGTCTACCGGGACTAGCGAACGATGAGCAGTTCTTC
D: TRBD1; J: TRBJ1-3; V: TRBV19; size: .; CDR3: CASRGQGYGNTIYF; DNA: TGTGCCAGTAGGGGACAGGGCTACGGAAACACCATATATTTT